This TCR beta chain was captured in a study of graft-versus-host responses after intestinal transplantation. The protocol was immunoSEQ multiplex PCR, while the TCRdb copy is restricted to in-frame clones and leaves out a portion. The sample records approximately 15,000 clones, about 89% being singletons. Study conclusions and caveats: High graft-versus-host to host-versus-graft clonal ratios were found in allografts of patients who had graft-donor T cell macrochimerism. Recipient bone marrow held GvH clones, some seen earlier in ileum or blood.

The sample holds one count of this clone. The antigen is not known. Bone marrow taken after transplant came from the posterior iliac crest or from another site that was chosen by the physician. This clonotype originated in a human patient who received an intestinal transplant, so some T cells may come from the graft donor. The specimen was bone marrow, collected nearly 130 days after intestinal transplantation.

The CDR3 region has the DNA TGTGCCAGCTCGTACAGGGGCTACAACTATGGCTACACCTTC. It encodes CASSYRGYNYGYTF. The chain combines TRBV18 with TRBJ1-2; 7 bases are shared with TRBD1. This CDR3 contains 14 residues. Germline V gene sequence: CDR1 KGHSH, CDR2 LQKENI. J was trimmed by 2 bases and V by 6 bases; bases with no gene match: 6.